This T cell receptor beta chain derives from a study of T cell responses to AZD1222 COVID-19 vaccine. The overall study: Second-dose intervals near 4 or 12 weeks were combined. Overall study results and limits: Per reports, nearly half of all spike-specific TCRs target regions that are unmutated in variants. Repertoires were sampled only after the peak T cell response. Donors in the cohort were predominantly white British and more often female, and clonal diversity was possibly underestimated.

As for this clone: Its cognate antigen is unknown.

Clones were sequenced by immunoSEQ multiplex PCR, and TCRdb holds only the in-frame ones, with some missing. Found here are about 120,000 clones, 90% to 95% of them singletons; the top ten hold 2.9%. The CDR3 loop spans 16 amino acids. J gave up 9 bases and V 5 bases, and 16 bases lay outside the gene matches. CDR1 is MNHEY and CDR2 is SMNVEV in the germline V gene (reference sequence). The genes are TRBV27 and TRBJ2-1; 7 bases are a match to TRBD2. The clonotype was recovered from an adult in good health. This material consisted of peripheral blood, taken on day 0 of AZD1222 vaccination. The CDR3 sequence is CASSPPGGGSISEQFF. The CDR3 DNA reads TGTGCCAGCAGTCCCCCGGGGGGAGGAAGTATTTCTGAGCAGTTCTTC.